The 8 T cell receptor beta chains below were found in one sample sequenced in a study of cytomegalovirus exposure and HLA in healthy donors. The assay was immunoSEQ multiplex PCR, and TCRdb's table has in-frame clones only and misses some. The sample has about 180,000 clones, 85% seen once; the top ten hold approximately 16%. The sample comprised PBMCs. The source of these receptors is a man aged 18-30 years in good health and CMV-seropositive.

The chain recombines TRBV2 with TRBJ1-1; the match to TRBD1 covers 8 bases. CDR1 SNHLY and CDR2 FYNNEI come from the germline V gene. Germline trimming cut 8 bases from V and 1 base from J; bases unmatched to any gene: 3. The CDR3 sequence is 13 residues long. The CDR3 sequence is CASRTGKNTEAFF. The DNA for the CDR3 is TGTGCCAGCCGGACAGGGAAGAACACTGAAGCTTTCTTT.

The chain couples TRBV30 to TRBJ1-2; 8 bases line up with TRBD1. The CDR3 is made up of 15 amino acids. The V gene's germline CDR1 is GTSNPN and CDR2 SVGIG (reference sequence). J was trimmed by 3 bases and V by 0 bases; bases with no gene match: 6. The CDR3 DNA reads as TGTGCCTGGAGTGTAGACCAGGGGGCGCACTATGGCTACACCTTC. This sequence encodes CAWSVDQGAHYGYTF.

The genes are TRBV7-9 and TRBJ2-1; 7 nucleotides align to TRBD1. J gave up 9 bases and V 1 base, and 9 bases lay outside the gene matches. Germline V lookup: CDR1 SEHNR, CDR2 FQNEAQ (reference sequence). The CDR3 contains 15 residues. The CDR3 spells CASSLGSGRGPEQFF. The CDR3, as DNA: TGTGCCAGCAGCTTAGGGTCGGGTAGGGGGCCTGAGCAGTTCTTC.

V gene TRBV5-4 combines with J gene TRBJ1-2; maybe TRBD1 (5 bases). Germline lookup yields CDR1 SGHNT and CDR2 YYREEE (reference sequence). Trimming stripped 0 bases from V and 6 bases from J, with 9 bases between. This CDR3 is 13 amino acids long. CDR3 loop: CASSLVGTNGYTF. CDR3 bases: TGTGCCAGCAGCTTGGTTGGGACTAATGGCTACACCTTC.

This CDR3 reads CATWSDSYNEQFF. CDR3 DNA: TGTGCCACCTGGAGTGACTCCTACAATGAGCAGTTCTTC. The genes are TRBV27 and TRBJ2-1, with D unresolved. V shed 10 bases and J shed 0 bases, with 10 bases lying between them. This CDR3 contains 13 residues. Germline V gene data show CDR1 as MNHEY and CDR2 as SMNVEV (reference sequence).

The CDR3 sequence is CASSHRGRVTEAFF. The CDR3 bases are TGTGCCAGCAGTCACAGGGGGCGGGTCACTGAAGCTTTCTTT. V is TRBV28 and J is TRBJ1-1, with 9 bases identical to TRBD1. The CDR3 length is 14 residues. The ends lost 5 bases at V and 4 bases at J; junction bases unmatched: 5. The germline V gene has CDR1 MDHEN and CDR2 SYDVKM. The full variable domain, with the rest looked up from reference TRBV28 and TRBJ1-1, is DVKVTQSSRYLVKRTGEKVFLECVQDMDHENMFWYRQDPGLGLRLIYFSYDVKMKEKGDIPEGYSVSREKKERFSLILESASTNQTSMYLCASSHRGRVTEAFFGQGTRLTVV.

This chain links TRBV27 with TRBJ2-7; D perhaps matches TRBD1 (5 bases). Germline values: CDR1 MNHEY, CDR2 SMNVEV (reference sequence). The V gene lost 3 bases and the J gene lost 2 bases, with 8 bases spanning the gap. There are 13 residues in the CDR3. The CDR3 is CASSFGRAYEQYF. CDR3 in DNA: TGTGCCAGCAGTTTTGGCAGGGCCTACGAGCAGTACTTC.

This clone was observed a few times. The chain uses TRBV7-6 and TRBJ2-3; D remains ambiguous. Germline V CDR1 and CDR2: SGHVS, FNYEAQ. Between the trimmed V and J ends, which lost 5 bases and 6 bases, there was a span of 12 bases. This CDR3 is 13 amino acids long. In nucleotides, the CDR3 is TGTGCCAGCAGCCCTGTCCTCCGGGATACGCAGTATTTT. Translating it yields CASSPVLRDTQYF.